The clone carrying this TCR beta chain was seen ten or more times. Its antigen is undetermined. TCRdb ran MiXCR on the 5' RACE reads and lists one entry per CDR3 protein. The sample records 350,000 to 450,000 distinct CDR3 sequences, around 15% being singletons. This CDR3 is built from 11 residues. V was shortened by 2 bases and J by 10 bases, with 6 bases between the two germline ends. The data derive from a study of T-cell memory formation after mild COVID-19. Study-wide points: CD4+ contracting clones were mainly CM and EM; CD8+ ones, EMRA.

The sequencing input was PBMCs or a T cell subset sorted from them (not recorded which). The V call is TRBV12-3 or TRBV12-4, the J call TRBJ2-1; no reliable D call. This receptor was obtained from a man in his late teens or twenties who had mild COVID-19 (a few samples of this study predate the infection). Cell type and time point are not known. Here the CDR3 reads CASSLYLEQFF. The CDR3 nucleotides are TGTGCCAGCAGTTTATACTTGGAGCAGTTCTTC.